These T cell receptor beta chains were read from a single sample in a study of Graves' ophthalmopathy and Graves' hyperthyroidism. MiXCR, run by TCRdb on the multiplex PCR reads, gives a single entry per CDR3 protein. The sample lists about 550,000 distinct CDR3 sequences, roughly 40% occurring once. Material: peripheral blood or thyroid tissue (not recorded which). The source of these receptors is an adult man with Graves' hyperthyroidism. Both conserved end residues are part of each CDR3. Each record gives: J gene, V gene, D gene, CDR3 protein. A D gene is named only where the DNA matches it firmly.

TRBJ1-4	TRBV20-1	.	CSAQGLTNEKLFF
TRBJ2-2	TRBV3-1	.	CASSQEGWYTGELFF
TRBJ1-1	TRBV5-1	.	CASKDSTMNTEAFF
TRBJ1-5	TRBV28	TRBD1	CASRDRGLGNQPQHF
TRBJ1-1	TRBV5-8	TRBD1	CASSSGQDMNTEAFF
TRBJ2-7	TRBV29-1	.	CSVEGSRDIYYEQYF
TRBJ1-1	TRBV29-1	.	CSLDAITEAFF
TRBJ2-7	TRBV12-3/TRBV12-4	.	CASSYSGTYGQYF
TRBJ1-4	TRBV6-1	.	CASSESPTADNEKLFF
TRBJ2-2	TRBV5-1	.	CASRKTGELFF
TRBJ2-1	TRBV5-8	TRBD1	CASSRDRGDYNEQFF
TRBJ1-6	TRBV5-8	.	CASSLEYPSPLHF
TRBJ2-6	TRBV25-1	TRBD1	CASSEGTGNGANVLTF
TRBJ2-7	TRBV20-1	TRBD2	CSARSGGAWNEQYF
TRBJ2-5	TRBV5-1	TRBD1	CASLQGQGGVLGTQYF
TRBJ2-6	TRBV20-1	.	CSASRYGSTGANVLTF
TRBJ2-5	TRBV6-5	.	CASRYRETQYF
TRBJ1-2	TRBV29-1	.	CSLRGSDIFNYGYTF
TRBJ2-3	TRBV7-9	TRBD2	CASSPWGEGLSADTQYF
TRBJ2-1	TRBV7-6	.	CASSLALADEQFF
TRBJ2-7	TRBV5-1	TRBD1	CASSLFVSPPGQGYYEQYF
TRBJ2-2	TRBV4-1	TRBD2	CASSHPGGQPGELFF
TRBJ2-7	TRBV11-2	TRBD2	CASSPFLAGVPYEQYF
TRBJ1-2	TRBV19	.	CASSIPSGKVYGYTF
TRBJ2-3	TRBV7-9	TRBD1	CASSVSGFAQGYDTQYF
TRBJ1-5	TRBV2	TRBD1	CASSMNRGSQETQHF
TRBJ1-6	TRBV6-1	.	CASSEDGGGSPLHF
TRBJ1-4	TRBV5-1	.	CASSDGQPNEKLFF
TRBJ1-3	TRBV7-9	.	CASSLRGGGNTIYF
TRBJ1-1	TRBV24-1	TRBD1	CATSDPRGSPEAFF
TRBJ1-4	TRBV7-8	TRBD1	CASQAETGTAKLFF
TRBJ2-5	TRBV29-1	.	CSPTDSTTQYF
TRBJ1-2	TRBV24-1	TRBD1	CATGAGQGSAGYTF
TRBJ1-1	TRBV27	TRBD1	CASSVEGARGTEAFF
TRBJ2-2	TRBV12-3/TRBV12-4	TRBD1	CASSQRSGQANTGELFF
TRBJ2-3	TRBV20-1	.	CSGKIGQENTDTQYF
TRBJ2-7	TRBV3-1	TRBD2	CAIGTSGIPYEQYF
TRBJ2-7	TRBV11-2	.	CASSLIQFSYEQYF
TRBJ2-5	TRBV2	TRBD2	CASSETSSGGETQYF
TRBJ2-7	TRBV10-3	TRBD1	CAISSPGQGSYEQYF
TRBJ2-7	TRBV19	.	CASSILGSAIDEQYF
TRBJ1-5	TRBV12-3/TRBV12-4	TRBD1	CASSRTGGGNQPQHF
TRBJ1-4	TRBV7-9	.	CASSLGLGLMKNCFF
TRBJ2-5	TRBV29-1	.	CSARDPHRKETQYF
TRBJ1-4	TRBV7-6	.	CASSLAGGAREKLFF
TRBJ1-5	TRBV20-1	.	CSVWPAGGETQHF
TRBJ2-7	TRBV15	TRBD1	CATSTGTGYYEQYF
TRBJ1-2	TRBV20-1	TRBD1	CSARDKGQGADTF
TRBJ2-7	TRBV19	TRBD1	CASSDPGTGLHEQYF
TRBJ1-2	TRBV6-1	.	CASTPLAYGYTF
TRBJ1-5	TRBV20-1	.	CSARPAYSNQPQHF